This entry lists 20 T cell receptor beta chains sequenced from one sample in a study of blood T cell repertoires in COVID-19. TCRdb keeps only in-frame clones here, not all; method: immunoSEQ multiplex PCR. The top ten clones hold 0.95% to 1.5% of a sample with around 250,000 clones, about 89% of them seen once. The sequencing input was PBMCs or T cells enriched from blood (not recorded which). The receptors derive from a human donor in a cohort exposed to, infected with or recovered from COVID-19 (not recorded which). The donor label of this sample is uncertain.

V is TRBV18 and J is TRBJ2-5, with D possibly TRBD2 on 5 matching bases. The V gene lost 5 bases and the J gene lost 4 bases, with 20 bases spanning the gap. This CDR3 spans 16 amino acids. Germline CDR1 reads KGHSH; CDR2 reads LQKENI. Written as DNA, the CDR3 is TGTGCCAGCTCATCGCTTCCTACTAGGGCTCGAGAGACCCAGTACTTC. Its translation is CASSSLPTRARETQYF.

The CDR3 reads CASSFYRYEQYF. CDR3 sequence (DNA): TGTGCCAGCAGTTTTTACCGGTACGAGCAGTACTTC. V usage is TRBV28 and J usage is TRBJ2-7; D is unresolved. The CDR3 length is 12 residues. Germline lookup yields CDR1 MDHEN and CDR2 SYDVKM. The V and J ends lost 3 bases and 4 bases respectively, with 7 bases between them.

The chain employs TRBV5-8 and TRBJ2-5; 9 bases line up with TRBD1. CDR1 is SGHTS and CDR2 is YDEGEE in the germline V gene. J gave up 3 bases and V 1 base, and 4 bases lay outside the gene matches. The CDR3 is 15 amino acids. The CDR3 sequence is CASSLWTGAEETQYF. The CDR3 DNA follows: TGTGCCAGCAGCTTGTGGACAGGGGCTGAAGAGACCCAGTACTTC.

The chain links TRBV27 to TRBJ2-7; the D is unclear. The germline CDR1 and CDR2 sequences are MNHEY and SMNVEV (reference sequence). The CDR3 has 10 residues. V lost 8 bases, J lost 5 bases, and 7 bases lay in between. CDR3 DNA: TGTGCCAGCGGCAGAAACGAGCAGTACTTC. It codes for CASGRNEQYF.

V gene TRBV3-1 (or the pseudogene TRBV3-2) combines with J gene TRBJ1-1; tentative D call: TRBD1 (6 bases). The CDR3 runs to 14 residues. V lost 3 bases, J lost 11 bases, and 19 bases lay in between. The germline CDR1 and CDR2 sequences are LGHDT and YNNKEL (reference sequence). The CDR3 loop is CASSHAGAIPWAFF. As DNA, the CDR3 is TGTGCCAGCAGCCATGCAGGGGCCATTCCCTGGGCTTTCTTT.

The genes are TRBV5-1 and TRBJ1-1; the D gene is possibly TRBD1 (6 bases). Germline CDR1 is SGHRS and CDR2 is YFSETQ. The CDR3 is 17 amino acids. Trimming left V 4 bases short and J 4 bases short, with 23 bases between. The CDR3 here is CASSNRPKGESGTEAFF. CDR3 nucleotides: TGCGCCAGCAGCAATAGGCCAAAGGGGGAATCAGGCACTGAAGCTTTCTTT.

The genes are TRBV19 and TRBJ1-4, with 8 bases fitting TRBD1. The CDR3 has 14 residues. Germline CDR1 and CDR2: LNHDA and SQIVND (reference sequence). Trimming removed 3 bases from V and 8 bases from J; junction bases left unmatched: 5. As DNA, the CDR3 is TGTGCCAGTAGTATTCGGCAGGGGGCGGAAAAACTGTTTTTT. Its protein is CASSIRQGAEKLFF.

The chain couples TRBV5-1 to TRBJ1-5; no firm D call. From germline, CDR1 is SGHRS and CDR2 YFSETQ. The CDR3 contains 13 residues. Trimming took off 1 base at V and 3 bases at J, with 5 bases between the two ends. CDR3 in amino acids: CASSLNLNQPQHF. The CDR3 DNA follows: TGCGCCAGCAGCTTGAATCTCAATCAGCCCCAGCATTTT.

J is TRBJ2-1 and V is TRBV7-6, with 9 bases lining up with TRBD2. Germline CDR1 is SGHVS and CDR2 is FNYEAQ. CDR3 length: 16 amino acids. The V segment lost 5 bases and the J segment 2 bases; nucleotides outside the gene matches: 7. This CDR3 is CASSATERGAYNEQFF. The CDR3 DNA follows: TGTGCCAGCAGCGCAACCGAGCGGGGGGCCTACAATGAGCAGTTCTTC. The complete variable domain, with remaining parts taken from reference TRBV7-6 and TRBJ2-1, reads GAGVSQSPRYKVTKRGQDVALRCDPISGHVSLYWYRQALGQGPEFLTYFNYEAQQDKSGLPNDRFSAERPEGSISTLTIQRTEQRDSAMYRCASSATERGAYNEQFFGPGTRLTVL.

J is TRBJ2-7 and V is TRBV5-8; 8 bases agree with TRBD1. There are 15 residues in the CDR3. The germline V gene has CDR1 SGHTS and CDR2 YDEGEE. Germline trimming cut 2 bases from V and 4 bases from J; bases unmatched to any gene: 8. CDR3 nucleotides: TGTGCCAGCAGCTTTTCGGCAGGGGGCTTTTACGAGCAGTACTTC. The encoded protein is CASSFSAGGFYEQYF.

V is TRBV9 and J is TRBJ1-2; 10 bases line up with TRBD1. Germline CDR1 SGDLS, CDR2 YYNGEE. V dropped 4 bases and J dropped 9; count of bases not matched to a gene: 6. CDR3 length: 13 residues. The CDR3 bases are TGTGCCAGCAGCCCCGGGACAGGGGAACGCTACACCTTC. Its translation is CASSPGTGERYTF.

This CDR3 reads CASSDAGGNTDTQYF. CDR3 nucleotides: TGTGCCAGCTCAGACGCGGGGGGCAACACAGATACGCAGTATTTT. The chain is built from TRBV18 and TRBJ2-3; 8 bases fit TRBD2. The CDR3 length is 15 residues. V lost 5 bases and J lost 2; bases outside the gene matches: 6. Germline values: CDR1 KGHSH, CDR2 LQKENI.

The chain couples TRBV24-1 to TRBJ1-1; the D is unclear. The V gene lost 4 bases and the J gene lost 13 bases, with 18 bases spanning the gap. The CDR3 totals 13 residues. Germline CDR1 is KGHDR and CDR2 is SFDVKD. The CDR3 nucleotides are TGTGCCACCAGTGACTCGGGTCCCAAGATGGTTTTCTTT. It is translated as CATSDSGPKMVFF.

This clone came up a few times. This sequence joins TRBV2 and TRBJ2-7, with TRBD1 matching 7 bases. Germline CDR1 reads SNHLY; CDR2 reads FYNNEI. The CDR3 loop spans 17 amino acids. With V trimmed by 4 bases and J by 0 bases, 12 bases remained unmatched. CDR3 coding DNA: TGTGCCAGCAGTGCAATCCTACAGGGGTTGAGCTCCTACGAGCAGTACTTC. Amino acids: CASSAILQGLSSYEQYF.

This clone was recorded a few times. The chain joins TRBV5-6 to TRBJ1-2, with 8 bases lining up with TRBD1. CDR1 is SGHDT and CDR2 is YYEEEE in the germline V gene. The V segment lost 2 bases and the J segment 6 bases; nucleotides outside the gene matches: 9. The CDR3 length is 15 residues. The DNA of the CDR3 is TGTGCCAGCAGCTTCGGCTCAGGGGGCAGGGATGGCTACACCTTC. Protein product: CASSFGSGGRDGYTF. Using reference TRBV5-6 and TRBJ1-2 for the parts outside the CDR3, the full variable domain is DAGVTQSPTHLIKTRGQQVTLRCSPKSGHDTVSWYQQALGQGPQFIFQYYEEEERQRGNFPDRFSGHQFPNYSSELNVNALLLGDSALYLCASSFGSGGRDGYTFGSGTRLTVV.

The chain combines TRBV30 with TRBJ1-1; maybe TRBD1 (5 bases). Germline V gene sequence: CDR1 GTSNPN, CDR2 SVGIG (reference sequence). V was trimmed by 2 bases and J by 5 bases, leaving 18 bases between them. The CDR3 consists of 15 residues. The CDR3: CAWSQIPVQATEAFF. The DNA for the CDR3 is TGTGCCTGGAGTCAGATCCCGGTACAGGCTACTGAAGCTTTCTTT.

The V gene is TRBV12-5, the J gene TRBJ2-7, with D tentatively TRBD1 (6 bases). Trimming removed 4 bases at V and 7 bases at J, with 17 bases between. This CDR3 comprises 14 residues. Germline CDR1 reads LGHNT; CDR2 reads FRNRAP. CDR3 sequence: CASGYKTGFGEQYF. Written as DNA, the CDR3 is TGTGCTAGTGGTTACAAAACAGGGTTCGGTGAGCAGTACTTC.

V usage is TRBV19 and J usage is TRBJ2-5; perhaps TRBD2 as D (5 bases). Germline CDR1 and CDR2: LNHDA and SQIVND (reference sequence). Trimming left V 6 bases short and J 4 bases short, with 21 bases between. CDR3 length: 16 residues. CDR3: CASSNPGEEAIETQYF. The CDR3 coding sequence is TGTGCCAGTAGCAACCCCGGAGAGGAGGCCATAGAGACCCAGTACTTC.

This sequence joins TRBV19 and TRBJ1-1, with 7 bases lining up with TRBD1. The CDR3 contains 12 residues. Per the germline V gene, CDR1 is LNHDA and CDR2 is SQIVND (reference sequence). The trim removed 5 bases at V and 5 bases at J, leaving 2 bases unmatched. CDR3 sequence (DNA): TGTGCCAGTAGTCTACAGGGGACTGAAGCTTTCTTT. Translated: CASSLQGTEAFF.

This chain connects TRBV6-5 to TRBJ2-3, with a weak D call TRBD2 (5 bases). V gave up 7 bases and J gave up 5 bases, with 13 bases separating them. The CDR3 is made up of 13 amino acids. Germline lookup yields CDR1 MNHEY and CDR2 SVGAGI. The CDR3 here is CASTAGLGDTQYF. In DNA form, the CDR3 reads TGTGCCAGCACCGCGGGTCTGGGAGATACGCAGTATTTT.